The present T cell receptor beta chain was sequenced within a study of cytomegalovirus exposure and HLA in healthy donors. Germline CDR1 and CDR2: GTSNPN and SVGIG (reference sequence). The ends were cut back, 1 base at V and 6 bases at J, with 10 bases in the middle. This CDR3 has 13 amino acids. Sequencing was performed with immunoSEQ multiplex PCR; in TCRdb, only in-frame clones are kept and a portion is missing. The sample holds 150,000 to 200,000 clones, roughly 81% seen once. This sequence originates from a woman aged 30 to 39 in good health and CMV-seronegative. The sequencing input was PBMCs. This rearrangement joins TRBV30 to TRBJ1-5, with D uncertain. CDR3 bases: TGTGCCTGGAGTGAGGCAGGTGGTCAGCCCCAGCATTTT. Translated, it gives CAWSEAGGQPQHF.